The present T cell receptor beta chain was sequenced within a study of T cells in Graves' hyperthyroidism and ophthalmopathy. There are 14 residues in the CDR3. Trimming removed 5 bases from V and 4 bases from J, with 11 bases in between. Germline lookup yields CDR1 MDHEN and CDR2 SYDVKM. On this clonotype: Its antigen remains unidentified. This clone may be a read error of a much larger clone one base away.

TCR beta CDR3 regions were amplified from RNA transcripts. TCR CDR3 underwent first-round RT-PCR with the HTBI primer set. TCRdb called the multiplex PCR reads again in MiXCR, with one record for every CDR3 protein. The data hold under 250,000 distinct CDR3 sequences, with roughly 17% observed a single time. Overall study findings and caveats: Researchers report that a 13 V-J model separated ophthalmopathy from stable hyperthyroidism.

This sequence originates from a man aged 45 to 65 with Graves' hyperthyroidism. The chain combines TRBV28 with TRBJ2-2; D is perhaps TRBD2 (5 bases). Sequenced sample: blood. The CDR3 nucleotides are TGTGCCAGCAGTCCCGGGGTAATCACCGGGGAGCTGTTTTTT. This sequence encodes CASSPGVITGELFF.